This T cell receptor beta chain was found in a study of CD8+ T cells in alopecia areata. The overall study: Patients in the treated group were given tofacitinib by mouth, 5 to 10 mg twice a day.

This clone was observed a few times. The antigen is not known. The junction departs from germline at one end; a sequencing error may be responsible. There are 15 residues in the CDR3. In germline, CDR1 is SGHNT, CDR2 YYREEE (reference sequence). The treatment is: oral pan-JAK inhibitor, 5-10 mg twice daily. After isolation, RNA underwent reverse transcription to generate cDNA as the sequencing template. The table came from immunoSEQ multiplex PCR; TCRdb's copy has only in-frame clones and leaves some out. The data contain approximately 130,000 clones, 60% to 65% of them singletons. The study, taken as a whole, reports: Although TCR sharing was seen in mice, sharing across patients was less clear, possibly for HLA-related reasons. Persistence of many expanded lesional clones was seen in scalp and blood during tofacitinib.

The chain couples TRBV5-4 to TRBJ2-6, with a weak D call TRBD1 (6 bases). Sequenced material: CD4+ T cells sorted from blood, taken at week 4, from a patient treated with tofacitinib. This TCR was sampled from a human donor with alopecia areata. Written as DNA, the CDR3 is TGCGCCAGCAGCCTACAGGGCTCTGGGGCCAACGTCCTGACTTTC. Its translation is CASSLQGSGANVLTF.